Each of the 16 T cell receptor beta chains below was sequenced from the same sample in a study of blood T cell repertoires in COVID-19. Only in-frame clones appear in the TCRdb table, and some are missing; sequencing was by immunoSEQ multiplex PCR. The sample records 150,000 to 160,000 clones, about 90% being singletons. The sample consisted of peripheral blood. The receptors stem from a man in his fifties with acute or convalescent COVID-19.

This chain links TRBV9 with TRBJ1-1; TRBD1 aligns across 10 bases. The germline CDR1 and CDR2 sequences are SGDLS and YYNGEE. V was clipped by 4 bases and J by 4 bases; unmatched bases: 10. The CDR3 extends over 16 amino acids. CDR3 loop: CASSPRQGAEGTEAFF. CDR3 in DNA: TGTGCCAGCAGCCCCCGACAGGGGGCGGAGGGCACTGAAGCTTTCTTT.

The V call is TRBV4-1, the J call TRBJ1-5, with a tentative D call TRBD1 (6 bases). The germline V and J ends were trimmed by 3 bases and 0 bases, with 15 bases remaining between them. The CDR3 covers 17 residues. Germline V gene data show CDR1 as MGHRA and CDR2 as YSYEKL. CDR3 sequence reads: CASSQGRDIISNQPQHF. In DNA form, the CDR3 reads TGCGCCAGCAGCCAGGGAAGGGACATCATTAGCAATCAGCCCCAGCATTTT.

The V and J genes are TRBV7-2 and TRBJ2-3; 8 bases match TRBD1. The V and J ends lost 2 bases and 4 bases, in that order; junction bases with no gene match: 5. The CDR3 is made up of 15 amino acids. In germline, CDR1 is SGHTA, CDR2 FQGNSA. The CDR3 is CASSLSPDRADTQYF. The CDR3 bases are TGTGCCAGCAGCTTAAGCCCGGACAGGGCAGATACGCAGTATTTT.

V is TRBV6-5 and J is TRBJ2-2; 12 positions agree with TRBD1. Germline trimming cut 7 bases from V and 6 bases from J; bases unmatched to any gene: 6. Germline lookup yields CDR1 MNHEY and CDR2 SVGAGI. The CDR3 runs to 15 residues. Here the CDR3 reads CASTEGTGGAGELFF. The CDR3 coding sequence is TGTGCCAGCACCGAAGGGACAGGGGGCGCCGGGGAGCTGTTTTTT.

The DNA for the CDR3 is TGTGCCTGGAGCACGGACAGGGACACTGAAGCTTTCTTT. It specifies CAWSTDRDTEAFF. The chain couples TRBV30 to TRBJ1-1; 8 positions match TRBD1. CDR1 and CDR2 from the germline V gene are GTSNPN and SVGIG (reference sequence). This CDR3 has 13 residues. Trimming at V came to 3 bases and at J to 3 bases, leaving 3 bases not matched to a gene.

The chain joins TRBV7-6 to TRBJ2-7, with 9 bases aligning to TRBD1. Germline CDR1 SGHVS, CDR2 FNYEAQ. The V segment lost 6 bases and the J segment 6 bases; nucleotides outside the gene matches: 6. The CDR3 runs 13 residues. The DNA of the CDR3 is TGTGCCAGCAGTCCTACAGGGGGCGGCGAGCAGTACTTC. Protein sequence: CASSPTGGGEQYF.

This chain uses TRBV13 with TRBJ2-7; 10 bases are a match to TRBD1. This CDR3 comprises 14 residues. V lost 5 bases, J lost 2 bases, and 3 bases stayed unmatched. CDR1 is PRHDT, CDR2 FYEKMQ, per germline (reference sequence). As DNA, the CDR3 is TGTGCCAGCAGCACGGGACAGGGGACCTACGAGCAGTACGTC. This sequence encodes CASSTGQGTYEQYV.

This chain connects TRBV27 to TRBJ1-2; TRBD1 matches at 12 bases. V gave up 5 bases and J gave up 0 bases; unmatched junction bases: 7. The CDR3 is 17 residues long. The V gene's germline CDR1 is MNHEY and CDR2 SMNVEV (reference sequence). The CDR3 protein is CASSPRDRGRTNYGYTF. CDR3 in DNA: TGTGCCAGCAGTCCCCGGGACAGGGGGCGAACTAACTATGGCTACACCTTC.

V gene TRBV4-1 combines with J gene TRBJ1-4; tentatively, D is TRBD1 (6 bases). Germline V gene sequence: CDR1 MGHRA, CDR2 YSYEKL. This CDR3 region has 13 residues. Between the trimmed V and J ends, which lost 7 bases and 7 bases, there was a span of 13 bases. This CDR3 is CASNRQDGEKLFF. The DNA of the CDR3 is TGCGCCAGCAACCGACAGGATGGTGAAAAACTGTTTTTT.

CDR3 DNA sequence: TGTGCCAGCAGCTTAGCCCAACAGGGACGCACTGAAAAACTGTTTTTT. This gives the protein CASSLAQQGRTEKLFF. The chain employs TRBV7-8 and TRBJ1-4, with D tentatively TRBD1 (6 bases). Trimming took 0 bases from V and 7 from J, leaving 15 bases between them. This CDR3 region has 16 residues. The V gene's germline CDR1 is SGHVS and CDR2 FQNEAQ.

The gene calls are TRBV21-1 and TRBJ2-5; no check of the table's D call, TRBD2, against the DNA was made. TRBV21-1 is a pseudogene segment. The CDR3 is 11 amino acids. The CDR3 loop is CASSSGTRGYF. CDR3 DNA: TGTGCCAGCAGCAGCGGGACTCGCGGGTACTTC.

The V and J genes are TRBV21-1 and TRBJ2-3; the table's D call, TRBD2, was not checked against the DNA. TRBV21-1 is a known pseudogene. The CDR3 runs 17 residues. The CDR3 protein is CASRISVAPSSTDTQYF. CDR3 coding DNA: TGTGCCAGCAGGATAAGCGTAGCTCCGTCCAGCACAGATACGCAGTATTTT.

The genes are TRBV23-1 and TRBJ2-2; TRBD1 matches 8 bases. TRBV23-1 is given ORF status, its function remaining uncertain. V gave up 4 bases and J gave up 6 bases; unmatched junction bases: 19. This CDR3 comprises 19 residues. CDR3 coding DNA: TGCGCCAGCAGTCTCAACCTCCCACCGGGACAGGTGACACCCGGGGAGCTGTTTTTT. This codes for CASSLNLPPGQVTPGELFF.

The rearrangement uses TRBV7-9 and TRBJ1-4; D is unclear. V shed 5 bases and J shed 4 bases, with 11 bases lying between them. CDR3 length: 14 amino acids. Germline V gives CDR1 SEHNR, CDR2 FQNEAQ (reference sequence). CDR3 bases: TGTGCCAGCAGCAGGGAAACACGTAATGAAAAACTGTTTTTT. It codes for CASSRETRNEKLFF.

V gene TRBV7-2 combines with J gene TRBJ2-3; TRBD2 matches 9 bases. CDR3 length equals 16 residues. Germline-derived CDR1 and CDR2 are SGHTA and FQGNSA. Trimming took 1 base from V and 4 from J; bases not matched to a gene: 6. CDR3 sequence (DNA): TGTGCCAGCAGCTTAGACGGGACTAGCTTCGCAGATACGCAGTATTTT. Protein product: CASSLDGTSFADTQYF.

The V call is TRBV28, the J call TRBJ1-5; tentative D call: TRBD1 (5 bases). From germline, CDR1 is MDHEN and CDR2 SYDVKM. CDR3 length: 15 residues. Trimming took 3 bases from V and 2 from J, leaving 11 bases between them. In DNA, the CDR3 is TGTGCCAGCAGTTTGGGGGGTTTCGGCAATCAGCCCCAGCATTTT. It yields the protein CASSLGGFGNQPQHF.